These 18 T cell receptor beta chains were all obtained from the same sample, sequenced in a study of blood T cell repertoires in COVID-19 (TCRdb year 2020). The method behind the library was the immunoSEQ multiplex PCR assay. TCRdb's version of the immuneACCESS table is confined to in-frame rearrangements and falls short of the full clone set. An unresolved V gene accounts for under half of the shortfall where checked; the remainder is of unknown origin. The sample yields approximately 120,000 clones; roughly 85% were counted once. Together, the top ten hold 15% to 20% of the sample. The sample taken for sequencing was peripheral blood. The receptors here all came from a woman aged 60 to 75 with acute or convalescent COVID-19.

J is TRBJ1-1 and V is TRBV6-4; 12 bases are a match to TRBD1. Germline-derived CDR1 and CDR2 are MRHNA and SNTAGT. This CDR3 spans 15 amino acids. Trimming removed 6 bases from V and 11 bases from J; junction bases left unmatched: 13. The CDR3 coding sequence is TGTGCCAGCAGCAAGATCTGGGGACAGGGGGCGCGGGCTTTCTTT. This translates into CASSKIWGQGARAFF.

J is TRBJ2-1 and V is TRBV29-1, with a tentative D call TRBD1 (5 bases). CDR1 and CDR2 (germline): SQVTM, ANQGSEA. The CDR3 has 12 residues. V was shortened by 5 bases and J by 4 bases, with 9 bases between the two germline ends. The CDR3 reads CSVRQPYNEQFF. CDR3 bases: TGCAGCGTTCGACAGCCTTACAATGAGCAGTTCTTC.

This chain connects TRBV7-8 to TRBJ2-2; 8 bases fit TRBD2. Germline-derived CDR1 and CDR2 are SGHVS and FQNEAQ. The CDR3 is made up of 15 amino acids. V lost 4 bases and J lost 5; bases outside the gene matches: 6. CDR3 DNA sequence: TGTGCCAGCAGCTCCCGGGAGGGCCTAACCGGGGAGCTGTTTTTT. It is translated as CASSSREGLTGELFF.

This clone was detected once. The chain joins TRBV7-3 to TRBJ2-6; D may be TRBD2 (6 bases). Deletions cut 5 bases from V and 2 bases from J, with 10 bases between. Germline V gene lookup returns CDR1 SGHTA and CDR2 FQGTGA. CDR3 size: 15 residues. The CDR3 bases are TGTGCCAGCAGCCCTCGGGGGACTGGGGCCAACGTCCTGACTTTC. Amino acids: CASSPRGTGANVLTF.

CDR3 sequence: CASSYLDSTYTF. The CDR3 bases are TGTGCCAGTAGTTATCTGGACAGCACCTACACCTTC. The V gene is TRBV19, the J gene TRBJ1-2, with a possible D match to TRBD1 (6 bases). This CDR3 has 12 residues. The germline gives CDR1 LNHDA, CDR2 SQIVND (reference sequence). With 5 bases removed from V and 10 bases from J, the gap between germline ends came to 14 bases. The full variable domain, rest sourced from reference TRBV19 and TRBJ1-2, is DGGITQSPKYLFRKEGQNVTLSCEQNLNHDAMYWYRQDPGQGLRLIYYSQIVNDFQKGDIAEGYSVSREKKESFPLTVTSAQKNPTAFYLCASSYLDSTYTFGSGTRLTVV.

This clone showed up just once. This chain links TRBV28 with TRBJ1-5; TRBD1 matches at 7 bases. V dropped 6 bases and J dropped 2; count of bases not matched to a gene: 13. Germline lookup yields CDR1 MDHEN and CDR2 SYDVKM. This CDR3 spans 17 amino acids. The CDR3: CASRRRPTGMRNQPQHF. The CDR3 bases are TGTGCCAGCAGGCGGCGGCCGACAGGGATGCGCAATCAGCCCCAGCATTTT. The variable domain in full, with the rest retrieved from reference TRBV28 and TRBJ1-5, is DVKVTQSSRYLVKRTGEKVFLECVQDMDHENMFWYRQDPGLGLRLIYFSYDVKMKEKGDIPEGYSVSREKKERFSLILESASTNQTSMYLCASRRRPTGMRNQPQHFGDGTRLSIL.

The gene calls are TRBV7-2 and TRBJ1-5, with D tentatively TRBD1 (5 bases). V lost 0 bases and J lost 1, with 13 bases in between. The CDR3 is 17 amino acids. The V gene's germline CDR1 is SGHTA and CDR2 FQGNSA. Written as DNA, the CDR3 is TGTGCCAGCAGCTTAGCGACCCCCCCAGGGAGCAATCAGCCCCAGCATTTT. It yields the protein CASSLATPPGSNQPQHF. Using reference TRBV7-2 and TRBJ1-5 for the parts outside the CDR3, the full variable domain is GAGVSQSPSNKVTEKGKDVELRCDPISGHTALYWYRQSLGQGLEFLIYFQGNSAPDKSGLPSDRFSAERTGGSVSTLTIQRTQQEDSAVYLCASSLATPPGSNQPQHFGDGTRLSIL.

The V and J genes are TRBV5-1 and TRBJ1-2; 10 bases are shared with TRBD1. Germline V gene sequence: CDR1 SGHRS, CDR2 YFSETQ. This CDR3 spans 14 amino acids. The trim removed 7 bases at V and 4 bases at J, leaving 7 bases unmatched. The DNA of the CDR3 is TGCGCCAGCTACTCGGACAGGGGGGCCTATGGCTACACCTTC. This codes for CASYSDRGAYGYTF. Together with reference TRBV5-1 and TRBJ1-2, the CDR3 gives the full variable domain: KAGVTQTPRYLIKTRGQQVTLSCSPISGHRSVSWYQQTPGQGLQFLFEYFSETQRNKGNFPGRFSGRQFSNSRSEMNVSTLELGDSALYLCASYSDRGAYGYTFGSGTRLTVV.

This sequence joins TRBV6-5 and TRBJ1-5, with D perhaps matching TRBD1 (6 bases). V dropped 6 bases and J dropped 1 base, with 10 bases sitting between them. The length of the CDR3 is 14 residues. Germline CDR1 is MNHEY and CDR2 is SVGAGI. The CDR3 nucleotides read TGTGCCAGCAGGGACAGCGCCAGCAATCAGCCCCAGCATTTT. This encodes CASRDSASNQPQHF.

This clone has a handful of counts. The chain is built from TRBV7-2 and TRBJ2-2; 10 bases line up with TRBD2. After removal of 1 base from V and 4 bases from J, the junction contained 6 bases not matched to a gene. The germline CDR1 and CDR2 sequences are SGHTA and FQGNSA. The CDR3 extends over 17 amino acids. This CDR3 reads CASSLGLAGFSTGELFF. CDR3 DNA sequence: TGTGCCAGCAGCTTAGGACTAGCGGGTTTTAGCACCGGGGAGCTGTTTTTT.

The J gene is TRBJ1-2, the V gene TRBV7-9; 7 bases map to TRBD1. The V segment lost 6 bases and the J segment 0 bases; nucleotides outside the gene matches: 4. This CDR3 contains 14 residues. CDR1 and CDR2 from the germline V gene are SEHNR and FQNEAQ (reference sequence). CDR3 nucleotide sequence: TGTGCCAGCAGTGAACAGGGGACTAACTATGGCTACACCTTC. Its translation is CASSEQGTNYGYTF.

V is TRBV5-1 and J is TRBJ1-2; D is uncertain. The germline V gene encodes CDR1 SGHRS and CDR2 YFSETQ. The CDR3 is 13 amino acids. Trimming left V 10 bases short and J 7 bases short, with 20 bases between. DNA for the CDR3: TGCGCCTGCCCCCCAGGCTTAGATAGTGGCTACACCTTC. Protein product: CACPPGLDSGYTF.

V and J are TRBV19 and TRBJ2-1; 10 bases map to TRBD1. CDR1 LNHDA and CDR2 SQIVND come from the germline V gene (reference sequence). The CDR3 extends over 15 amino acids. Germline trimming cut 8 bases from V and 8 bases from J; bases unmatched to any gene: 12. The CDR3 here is CASSLSGTGADEQFF. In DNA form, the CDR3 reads TGTGCCAGTTCACTATCCGGGACAGGGGCCGATGAGCAGTTCTTC.

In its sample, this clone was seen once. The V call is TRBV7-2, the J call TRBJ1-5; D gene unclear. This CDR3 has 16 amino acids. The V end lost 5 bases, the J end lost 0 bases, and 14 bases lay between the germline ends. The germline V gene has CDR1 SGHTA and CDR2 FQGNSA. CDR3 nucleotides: TGTGCCAGCAGCGGCGAGCGCGGTATTAGCAATCAGCCCCAGCATTTT. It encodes CASSGERGISNQPQHF.

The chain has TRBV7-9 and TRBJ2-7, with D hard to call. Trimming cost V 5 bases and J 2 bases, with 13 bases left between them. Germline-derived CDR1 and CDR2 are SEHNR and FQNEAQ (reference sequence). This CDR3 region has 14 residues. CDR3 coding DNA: TGTGCCAGCAGCCCAGGTAACCCGCCCTACGAGCAGTACTTC. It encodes CASSPGNPPYEQYF.

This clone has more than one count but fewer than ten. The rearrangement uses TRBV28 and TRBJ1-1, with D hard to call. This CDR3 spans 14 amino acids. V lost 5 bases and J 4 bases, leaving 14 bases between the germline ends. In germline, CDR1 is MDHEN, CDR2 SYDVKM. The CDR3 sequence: CASSPRGGFTEAFF. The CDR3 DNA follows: TGTGCCAGCAGTCCTCGGGGTGGGTTCACTGAAGCTTTCTTT.

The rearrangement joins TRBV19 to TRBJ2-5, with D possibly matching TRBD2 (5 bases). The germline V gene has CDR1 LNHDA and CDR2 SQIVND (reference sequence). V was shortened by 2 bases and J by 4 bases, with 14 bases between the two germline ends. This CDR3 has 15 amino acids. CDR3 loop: CASSISARGGETQYF. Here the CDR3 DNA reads TGTGCCAGTAGTATATCCGCCCGGGGTGGAGAGACCCAGTACTTC.

The CDR3 spells CASSLYGGETQYF. The CDR3 region has the DNA TGCGCCAGCAGCTTGTATGGGGGGGAGACCCAGTACTTC. The genes are TRBV5-1 and TRBJ2-5, with D possibly TRBD2 on 6 matching bases. The V and J ends lost 1 base and 5 bases respectively, with 9 bases between them. CDR1 is SGHRS, CDR2 YFSETQ, per germline. CDR3 length equals 13 residues.